These 26 T cell receptor beta chains share one sample of origin, sequenced in a study of cytomegalovirus exposure and HLA in healthy donors. Amplification used 60 Vbeta primers and 13 Jbeta primers. Here immunoSEQ multiplex PCR was the method, and the copy in TCRdb shows in-frame clones only, minus some. Recorded for this sample: roughly 60,000 clones. Source material: PBMCs. Receptor source: a woman in her late teens or twenties in good health and CMV-seronegative.

V is TRBV25-1 and J is TRBJ2-2; D gene ambiguous. CDR3 length: 18 amino acids. The germline gives CDR1 MGHDK, CDR2 SYGVNS. V was shortened by 2 bases and J by 3 bases, with 19 bases between the two germline ends. The CDR3 is CASSEGSIGDVDTGELFF. Written as DNA, the CDR3 is TGTGCCAGCAGTGAAGGGTCAATAGGAGACGTCGACACCGGGGAGCTGTTTTTT.

The chain joins TRBV7-8 to TRBJ2-7, with 10 bases that match TRBD2. Germline V lookup: CDR1 SGHVS, CDR2 FQNEAQ. Losses at the gene ends were 5 bases for V and 1 base for J; bases not matched to a gene: 2. The CDR3 has 14 residues. CDR3 nucleotides: TGTGCCAGCAGCCGGACTAGCGGTTCCTACGAGCAGTACTTC. This encodes CASSRTSGSYEQYF.

The genes are TRBV6-5 and TRBJ2-7, with 8 bases identical to TRBD1. This CDR3 spans 12 amino acids. The germline CDR1 and CDR2 sequences are MNHEY and SVGAGI. J gave up 6 bases and V 6 bases, and 4 bases lay outside the gene matches. The CDR3: CASSDRGGEQYF. The CDR3 nucleotides are TGTGCCAGCAGCGACAGGGGCGGCGAGCAGTACTTC.

The chain employs TRBV7-9 and TRBJ2-3; 12 bases fit TRBD2. The germline V gene encodes CDR1 SEHNR and CDR2 FQNEAQ (reference sequence). The CDR3 runs 19 residues. Losses at the gene ends were 5 bases for V and 5 bases for J; bases not matched to a gene: 17. CDR3 loop: CASSLLTGLTSGRGDTQYF. In DNA form, the CDR3 reads TGTGCCAGCAGCCTTCTAACAGGGTTGACTAGCGGGAGAGGAGATACGCAGTATTTT.

This chain uses TRBV5-1 with TRBJ1-4; 9 bases fit TRBD1. Germline trimming cut 1 base from V and 8 bases from J; bases unmatched to any gene: 6. This CDR3 is built from 15 residues. The germline gives CDR1 SGHRS, CDR2 YFSETQ. The CDR3: CASSLTGGEEEKLFF. CDR3 DNA: TGCGCCAGCAGCTTGACAGGGGGCGAAGAGGAAAAACTGTTTTTT.

The chain joins TRBV19 to TRBJ2-1; no clear D. This CDR3 contains 13 residues. Germline V gene lookup returns CDR1 LNHDA and CDR2 SQIVND (reference sequence). Trimming took off 5 bases at V and 5 bases at J, with 10 bases between the two ends. CDR3 amino acids: CASSLRRDNEQFF. The CDR3 bases are TGTGCCAGTAGTTTAAGACGGGACAATGAGCAGTTCTTC.

The chain has TRBV2 and TRBJ1-2; 7 bases are a match to TRBD1. The CDR3 is 15 amino acids. V lost 7 bases, J lost 3 bases, and 11 bases stayed unmatched. CDR1 and CDR2 (germline): SNHLY, FYNNEI. CDR3: CASTVLTGQYYGYTF. In DNA form, the CDR3 reads TGTGCCAGCACTGTGCTGACAGGGCAATACTATGGCTACACCTTC.

The chain has TRBV6-1 and TRBJ2-7; 9 nucleotides line up with TRBD1. The germline V gene has CDR1 MNHNS and CDR2 SASEGT. V dropped 11 bases and J dropped 2; count of bases not matched to a gene: 7. The CDR3 is made up of 13 amino acids. In nucleotides, the CDR3 is TGTGCCGCACAGGACAGGGGCACCTACGAGCAGTACTTC. It encodes CAAQDRGTYEQYF.

This chain connects TRBV7-3 to TRBJ2-7, with D possibly being TRBD2 (7 bases). Germline V gives CDR1 SGHTA, CDR2 FQGTGA. Trimming removed 1 base from V and 2 bases from J, with 18 bases in between. This CDR3 is 17 amino acids long. CDR3 sequence reads: CASSLRGLADRAYEQYF. The CDR3 DNA reads TGTGCCAGCAGCTTAAGGGGGCTAGCGGATAGAGCCTACGAGCAGTACTTC. Complete variable domain (other parts from reference TRBV7-3 and TRBJ2-7): GAGVSQTPSNKVTEKGKYVELRCDPISGHTALYWYRQSLGQGPEFLIYFQGTGAADDSGLPNDRFFAVRPEGSVSTLKIQRTERGDSAVYLCASSLRGLADRAYEQYFGPGTRLTVT.

The chain couples TRBV30 to TRBJ2-7; 7 bases are shared with TRBD2. This CDR3 has 14 residues. Germline-derived CDR1 and CDR2 are GTSNPN and SVGIG (reference sequence). V was clipped by 4 bases and J by 2 bases; unmatched bases: 8. The chain's CDR3 is CAWKSGGSTYEQYF. In DNA form, the CDR3 reads TGTGCCTGGAAGTCGGGGGGTTCTACCTACGAGCAGTACTTC.

V and J are TRBV2 and TRBJ1-2; 12 bases agree with TRBD1. The CDR3 is 18 amino acids. Losses at the gene ends were 5 bases for V and 8 bases for J; bases not matched to a gene: 18. CDR1 is SNHLY, CDR2 FYNNEI, per germline. CDR3 amino acids: CASSLPGQGARYIPGYTF. The DNA of the CDR3 is TGTGCCAGCAGTTTACCGGGACAGGGGGCCCGCTACATCCCGGGCTACACCTTC.

V gene TRBV5-6 combines with J gene TRBJ2-7, with 9 bases matching TRBD1. Per germline, CDR1 SGHDT and CDR2 YYEEEE. The CDR3 is 15 residues long. Unmatched junction bases numbered 6, after V lost 3 bases and J lost 2 bases. The CDR3 region has the DNA TGTGCCAGCAGCTGGGGACAGGGAGGACCCTACGAGCAGTACTTC. As protein: CASSWGQGGPYEQYF.

The rearrangement uses TRBV28 and TRBJ2-1, with 7 bases identical to TRBD2. V lost 3 bases to trimming and J lost 5 bases; unmatched junction nucleotides: 16. In germline, CDR1 is MDHEN, CDR2 SYDVKM. CDR3 size: 18 residues. The CDR3 bases are TGTGCCAGCAGTTTCTTACTTACTAGGACTAGGACCGACAATGAGCAGTTCTTC. Its protein is CASSFLLTRTRTDNEQFF.

J is TRBJ1-3 and V is TRBV29-1, with 7 bases identical to TRBD1. The J segment lost 7 bases and the V segment lost 7 bases, leaving 22 bases of the junction unmatched. Germline V gene lookup returns CDR1 SQVTM and CDR2 ANQGSEA. CDR3 length: 17 residues. CDR3 DNA sequence: TGCAGCGCCGCGCGGGGAACCACAGGGGATCTAAGGAACACCATATATTTT. This translates into CSAARGTTGDLRNTIYF.

The genes are TRBV11-3 and TRBJ2-7; D ambiguous. V was cut by 4 bases and J by 1 base, with 20 bases left in between. The CDR3 has 17 residues. Looked up from germline, CDR1 is SGHNT and CDR2 is YENEEA. CDR3 in amino acids: CASSSSELGSWSYEQYF. DNA for the CDR3: TGTGCCAGCAGCTCCTCGGAGCTAGGCAGCTGGTCCTACGAGCAGTACTTC.

The chain employs TRBV25-1 and TRBJ2-5; 8 positions match TRBD2. V gave up 6 bases and J gave up 2 bases; unmatched junction bases: 5. The CDR3 has 14 amino acids. Germline CDR1 and CDR2: MGHDK and SYGVNS. CDR3 in DNA: TGTGCCAGCAGGCCGGGACTAGATCAAGAGACCCAGTACTTC. The encoded protein is CASRPGLDQETQYF.

J is TRBJ1-5 and V is TRBV6-6; 8 bases agree with TRBD1. CDR1 MNHNY and CDR2 SVGAGI come from the germline V gene (reference sequence). The CDR3 contains 13 residues. J gave up 5 bases and V 7 bases, and 4 bases lay outside the gene matches. The CDR3 reads CASKKQGDQPQHF. CDR3 nucleotide sequence: TGTGCCAGCAAAAAACAGGGGGATCAGCCCCAGCATTTT.

The V gene is TRBV7-8, the J gene TRBJ1-6; D unclear. Trimming removed 7 bases from V and 7 bases from J, with 14 bases in between. The CDR3 is 14 amino acids. Germline loops: CDR1 SGHVS, CDR2 FQNEAQ. DNA for the CDR3: TGTGCCAGCAAAGAGACGGGGTGGAATTCACCCCTCCACTTT. Its protein product is CASKETGWNSPLHF. The entire variable domain, with the rest obtained from reference TRBV7-8 and TRBJ1-6, is as follows: GAGVSQSPRYKVAKRGQDVALRCDPISGHVSLFWYQQALGQGPEFLTYFQNEAQLDKSGLPSDRFFAERPEGSVSTLKIQRTQQEDSAVYLCASKETGWNSPLHFGNGTRLTVT.

V usage is TRBV7-2 and J usage is TRBJ1-5; the match to TRBD1 covers 9 bases. Trimming cost V 5 bases and J 6 bases; bases outside gene matches: 5. CDR3 length equals 14 residues. In germline, CDR1 is SGHTA, CDR2 FQGNSA. In DNA, the CDR3 is TGTGCCAGCAGCCCACGACAGGGGGGTCAGCCCCAGCATTTT. It is translated as CASSPRQGGQPQHF. The full variable domain, in which reference TRBV7-2 and TRBJ1-5 provide the parts outside the CDR3, is GAGVSQSPSNKVTEKGKDVELRCDPISGHTALYWYRQSLGQGLEFLIYFQGNSAPDKSGLPSDRFSAERTGGSVSTLTIQRTQQEDSAVYLCASSPRQGGQPQHFGDGTRLSIL.

The genes are TRBV7-3 and TRBJ2-1, with no clear D. CDR1 is SGHTA, CDR2 FQGTGA, per germline. V lost 5 bases, J lost 6 bases, and 14 bases lay in between. CDR3 length: 14 residues. CDR3: CASSPTGSLNEQFF. The CDR3 nucleotides read TGTGCCAGCAGCCCGACCGGGTCACTCAATGAGCAGTTCTTC. Based on the CDR3 plus reference TRBV7-3 and TRBJ2-1, the full variable domain is GAGVSQTPSNKVTEKGKYVELRCDPISGHTALYWYRQSLGQGPEFLIYFQGTGAADDSGLPNDRFFAVRPEGSVSTLKIQRTERGDSAVYLCASSPTGSLNEQFFGPGTRLTVL.

V gene TRBV9 combines with J gene TRBJ2-1; 7 bases align to TRBD1. The J segment lost 3 bases and the V segment lost 3 bases, leaving 9 bases of the junction unmatched. CDR1 SGDLS and CDR2 YYNGEE come from the germline V gene. This CDR3 is built from 16 residues. CDR3 bases: TGTGCCAGCAGCGCAAACAGGGGCACAAACTACAATGAGCAGTTCTTC. Translated: CASSANRGTNYNEQFF.

The chain employs TRBV6-1 and TRBJ2-7; 9 nucleotides align to TRBD2. This CDR3 comprises 14 residues. V lost 8 bases to trimming and J lost 2 bases; unmatched junction nucleotides: 7. Germline V gene data show CDR1 as MNHNS and CDR2 as SASEGT. CDR3 sequence (DNA): TGTGCCAGCTTGGGGCGCGGGGGGGCCTACGAGCAGTACTTC. Its protein is CASLGRGGAYEQYF.

CDR3: CANQKNTGELFF. CDR3 DNA: TGTGCCAACCAGAAGAACACCGGGGAGCTGTTTTTT. The gene calls are TRBV7-9 and TRBJ2-2; D is unclear. CDR1 SEHNR and CDR2 FQNEAQ come from the germline V gene (reference sequence). Trimming removed 10 bases at V and 1 base at J, with 7 bases between. The CDR3 is 12 residues long. Supplemented by reference TRBV7-9 and TRBJ2-2, the full variable domain reads DTGVSQNPRHKITKRGQNVTFRCDPISEHNRLYWYRQTLGQGPEFLTYFQNEAQLEKSRLLSDRFSAERPKGSFSTLEIQRTEQGDSAMYLCANQKNTGELFFGEGSRLTVL.

V usage is TRBV4-1 and J usage is TRBJ2-7, with 10 positions matching TRBD2. There are 20 residues in the CDR3. The germline V gene encodes CDR1 MGHRA and CDR2 YSYEKL. J lost 3 bases, V lost 2 bases, and 19 bases had no gene match. CDR3 nucleotides: TGCGCCAGCAGCCAATCCCCCCGGGTAGCGGGGGGCAGAGGATACTACGAGCAGTACTTC. This codes for CASSQSPRVAGGRGYYEQYF.

The chain carries TRBV2 and TRBJ2-7, with D perhaps matching TRBD2 (7 bases). Trimming pared 4 bases from V and 2 bases from J, leaving 15 bases between. Germline CDR1 is SNHLY and CDR2 is FYNNEI. The CDR3 has 15 amino acids. DNA for the CDR3: TGTGCCAGCAGTGGGGGGGGCTTAAACCCCTACGAGCAGTACTTC. It translates to CASSGGGLNPYEQYF.

The V gene is TRBV11-2, the J gene TRBJ1-1; a possible D gene is TRBD1 (5 bases). Trimming took off 3 bases at V and 8 bases at J, with 13 bases between the two ends. CDR1 and CDR2 from the germline V gene are SGHAT and FQNNGV. This CDR3 comprises 13 residues. The chain's CDR3 is CASSFGPGIEAFF. CDR3 in DNA: TGTGCCAGCAGCTTCGGTCCAGGGATCGAAGCTTTCTTT. Using reference TRBV11-2 and TRBJ1-1 for the parts outside the CDR3, the full variable domain is EAGVAQSPRYKIIEKRQSVAFWCNPISGHATLYWYQQILGQGPKLLIQFQNNGVVDDSQLPKDRFSAERLKGVDSTLKIQPAKLEDSAVYLCASSFGPGIEAFFGQGTRLTVV.